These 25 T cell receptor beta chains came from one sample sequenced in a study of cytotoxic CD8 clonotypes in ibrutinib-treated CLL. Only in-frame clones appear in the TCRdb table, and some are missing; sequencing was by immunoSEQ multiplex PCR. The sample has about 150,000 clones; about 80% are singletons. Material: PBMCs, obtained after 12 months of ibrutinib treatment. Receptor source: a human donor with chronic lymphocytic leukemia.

The CDR3 reads CASSPNTGTGTSYTF. The CDR3 bases are TGTGCCAGCAGTCCGAACACCGGGACAGGGACTAGCTACACCTTC. This chain joins TRBV27 and TRBJ1-2; TRBD1 matches at 9 bases. Germline values: CDR1 MNHEY, CDR2 SMNVEV (reference sequence). CDR3 length: 15 residues. The V gene end was trimmed by 5 bases and the J gene end by 9 bases; junction bases not matched to a gene: 13.

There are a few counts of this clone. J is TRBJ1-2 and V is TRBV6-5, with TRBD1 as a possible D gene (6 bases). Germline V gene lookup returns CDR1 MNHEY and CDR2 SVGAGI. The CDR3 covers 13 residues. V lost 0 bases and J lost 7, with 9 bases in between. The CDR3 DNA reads TGTGCCAGCAGTTACTCTCCAGGGGTTGGCTACACCTTC. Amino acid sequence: CASSYSPGVGYTF.

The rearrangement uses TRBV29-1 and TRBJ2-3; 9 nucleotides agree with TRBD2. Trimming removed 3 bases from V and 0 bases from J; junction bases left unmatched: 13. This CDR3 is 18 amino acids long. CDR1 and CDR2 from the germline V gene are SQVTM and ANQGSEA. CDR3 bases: TGCAGCGTTGAGGGACCTAGCGGGGAAGGGCTAAGCACAGATACGCAGTATTTT. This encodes CSVEGPSGEGLSTDTQYF.

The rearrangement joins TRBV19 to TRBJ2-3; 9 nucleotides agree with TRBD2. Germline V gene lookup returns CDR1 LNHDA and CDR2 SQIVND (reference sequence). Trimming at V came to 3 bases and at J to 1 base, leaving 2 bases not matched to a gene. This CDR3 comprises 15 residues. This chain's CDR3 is CASSIRTSGTDTQYF. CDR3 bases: TGTGCCAGTAGTATTCGGACTAGCGGCACAGATACGCAGTATTTT.

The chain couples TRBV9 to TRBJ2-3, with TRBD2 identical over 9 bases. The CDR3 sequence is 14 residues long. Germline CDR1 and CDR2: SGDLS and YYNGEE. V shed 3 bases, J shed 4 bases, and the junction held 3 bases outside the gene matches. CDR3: CASSGGRAADTQYF. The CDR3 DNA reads TGTGCCAGCAGCGGCGGGAGGGCCGCAGATACGCAGTATTTT.

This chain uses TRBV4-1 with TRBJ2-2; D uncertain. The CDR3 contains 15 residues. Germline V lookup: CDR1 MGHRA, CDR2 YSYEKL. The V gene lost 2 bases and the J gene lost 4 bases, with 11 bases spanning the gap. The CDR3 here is CASSQWWELTGELFF. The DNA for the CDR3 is TGCGCCAGCAGCCAATGGTGGGAACTCACCGGGGAGCTGTTTTTT.

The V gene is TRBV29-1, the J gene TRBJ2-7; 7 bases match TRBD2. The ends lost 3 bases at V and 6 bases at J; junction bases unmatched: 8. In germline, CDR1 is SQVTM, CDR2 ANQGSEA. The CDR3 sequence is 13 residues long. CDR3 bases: TGCAGCGTTGAGACTAGCCAACGGGGCGAGCAGTACTTC. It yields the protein CSVETSQRGEQYF.

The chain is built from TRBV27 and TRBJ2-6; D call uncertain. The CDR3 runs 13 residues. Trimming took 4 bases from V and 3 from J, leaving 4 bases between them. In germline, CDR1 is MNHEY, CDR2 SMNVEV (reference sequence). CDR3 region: CASSWYGANVLTF. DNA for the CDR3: TGTGCCAGCAGTTGGTATGGGGCCAACGTCCTGACTTTC.

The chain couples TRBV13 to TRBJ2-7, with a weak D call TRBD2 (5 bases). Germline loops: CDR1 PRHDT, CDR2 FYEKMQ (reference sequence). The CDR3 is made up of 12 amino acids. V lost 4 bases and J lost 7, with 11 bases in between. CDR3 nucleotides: TGTGCCAGCAGCTCGGACTCCCTGGAGCAGTACTTC. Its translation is CASSSDSLEQYF.

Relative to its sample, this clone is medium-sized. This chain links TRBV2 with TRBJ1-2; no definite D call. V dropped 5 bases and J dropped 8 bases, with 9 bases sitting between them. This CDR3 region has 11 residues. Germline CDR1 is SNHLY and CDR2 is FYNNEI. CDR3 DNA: TGTGCCAGCAGTTTCGAGAGCGGCTACACCTTC. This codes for CASSFESGYTF.

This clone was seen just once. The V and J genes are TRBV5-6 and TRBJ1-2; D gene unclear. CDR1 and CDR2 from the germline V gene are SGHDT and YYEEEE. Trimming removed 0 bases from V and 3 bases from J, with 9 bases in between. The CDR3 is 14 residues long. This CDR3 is CASSLVGSDYGYTF. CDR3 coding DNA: TGTGCCAGCAGCTTGGTTGGTAGTGACTATGGCTACACCTTC. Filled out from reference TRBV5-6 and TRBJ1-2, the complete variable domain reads DAGVTQSPTHLIKTRGQQVTLRCSPKSGHDTVSWYQQALGQGPQFIFQYYEEEERQRGNFPDRFSGHQFPNYSSELNVNALLLGDSALYLCASSLVGSDYGYTFGSGTRLTVV.

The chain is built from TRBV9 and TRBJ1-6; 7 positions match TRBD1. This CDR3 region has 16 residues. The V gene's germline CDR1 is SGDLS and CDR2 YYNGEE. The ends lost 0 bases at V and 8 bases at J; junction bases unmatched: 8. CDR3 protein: CASSVDSGGSHSPLHF. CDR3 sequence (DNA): TGTGCCAGCAGCGTAGATTCAGGGGGTAGTCATTCACCCCTCCACTTT. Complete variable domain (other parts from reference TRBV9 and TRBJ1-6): DSGVTQTPKHLITATGQRVTLRCSPRSGDLSVYWYQQSLDQGLQFLIQYYNGEERAKGNILERFSAQQFPDLHSELNLSSLELGDSALYFCASSVDSGGSHSPLHFGNGTRLTVT.

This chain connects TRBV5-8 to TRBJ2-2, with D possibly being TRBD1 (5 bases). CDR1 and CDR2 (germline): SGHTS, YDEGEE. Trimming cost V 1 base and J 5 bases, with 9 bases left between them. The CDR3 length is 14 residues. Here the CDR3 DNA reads TGTGCCAGCAGCTTGTTCCAGGGTACCGGGGAGCTGTTTTTT. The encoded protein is CASSLFQGTGELFF. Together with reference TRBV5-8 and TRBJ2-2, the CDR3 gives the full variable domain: EAGVTQSPTHLIKTRGQQATLRCSPISGHTSVYWYQQALGLGLQFLLWYDEGEERNRGNFPPRFSGRQFPNYSSELNVNALELEDSALYLCASSLFQGTGELFFGEGSRLTVL.

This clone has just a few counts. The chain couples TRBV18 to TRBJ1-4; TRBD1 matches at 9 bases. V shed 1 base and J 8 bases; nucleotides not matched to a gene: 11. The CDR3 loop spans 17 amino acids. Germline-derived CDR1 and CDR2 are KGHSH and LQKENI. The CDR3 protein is CASSPRREDRGGEKLFF. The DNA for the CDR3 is TGTGCCAGCTCACCACGCCGTGAGGACAGGGGAGGGGAAAAACTGTTTTTT.

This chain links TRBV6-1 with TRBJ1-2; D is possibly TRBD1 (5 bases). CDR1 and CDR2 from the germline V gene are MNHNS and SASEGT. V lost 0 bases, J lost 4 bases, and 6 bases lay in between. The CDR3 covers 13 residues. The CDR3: CASSEAGPYGYTF. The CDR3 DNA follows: TGTGCCAGCAGTGAAGCGGGACCCTATGGCTACACCTTC.

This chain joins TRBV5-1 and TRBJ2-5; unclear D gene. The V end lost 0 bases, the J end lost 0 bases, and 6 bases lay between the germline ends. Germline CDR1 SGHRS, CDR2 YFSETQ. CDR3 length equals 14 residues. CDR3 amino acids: CASSLVGYQETQYF. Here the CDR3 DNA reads TGCGCCAGCAGCTTGGTTGGGTACCAAGAGACCCAGTACTTC.

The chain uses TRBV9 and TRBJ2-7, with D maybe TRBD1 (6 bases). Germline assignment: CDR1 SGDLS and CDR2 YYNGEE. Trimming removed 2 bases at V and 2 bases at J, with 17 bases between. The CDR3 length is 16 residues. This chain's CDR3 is CASSVDREAKTYEQYF. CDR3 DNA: TGTGCCAGCAGCGTGGACAGAGAGGCTAAAACCTACGAGCAGTACTTC. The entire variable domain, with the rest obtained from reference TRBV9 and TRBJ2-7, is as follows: DSGVTQTPKHLITATGQRVTLRCSPRSGDLSVYWYQQSLDQGLQFLIQYYNGEERAKGNILERFSAQQFPDLHSELNLSSLELGDSALYFCASSVDREAKTYEQYFGPGTRLTVT.

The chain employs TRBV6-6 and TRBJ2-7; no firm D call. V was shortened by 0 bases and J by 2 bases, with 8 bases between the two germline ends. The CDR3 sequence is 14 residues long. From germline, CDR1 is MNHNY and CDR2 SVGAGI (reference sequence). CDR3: CASSYSGGTYEQYF. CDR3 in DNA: TGTGCCAGCAGTTACTCAGGCGGAACCTACGAGCAGTACTTC.

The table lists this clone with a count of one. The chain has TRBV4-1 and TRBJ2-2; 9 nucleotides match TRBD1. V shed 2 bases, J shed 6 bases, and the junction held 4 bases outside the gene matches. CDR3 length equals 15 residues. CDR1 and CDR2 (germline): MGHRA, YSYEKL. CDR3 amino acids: CASSQKQGAAGELFF. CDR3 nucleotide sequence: TGCGCCAGCAGCCAAAAACAGGGGGCGGCCGGGGAGCTGTTTTTT.

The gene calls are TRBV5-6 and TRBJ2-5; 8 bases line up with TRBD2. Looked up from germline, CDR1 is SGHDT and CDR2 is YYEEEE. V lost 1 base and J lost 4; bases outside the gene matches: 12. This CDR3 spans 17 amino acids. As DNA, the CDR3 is TGTGCCAGCAGCTTGTTTCTCGTAGCGGGAATTGGAGAGACCCAGTACTTC. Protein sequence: CASSLFLVAGIGETQYF.

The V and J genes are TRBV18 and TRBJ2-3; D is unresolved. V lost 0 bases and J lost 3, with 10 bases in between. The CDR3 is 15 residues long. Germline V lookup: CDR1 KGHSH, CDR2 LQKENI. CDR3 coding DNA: TGTGCCAGCTCACCACCCGGCGGCGGTACAGATACGCAGTATTTT. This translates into CASSPPGGGTDTQYF.

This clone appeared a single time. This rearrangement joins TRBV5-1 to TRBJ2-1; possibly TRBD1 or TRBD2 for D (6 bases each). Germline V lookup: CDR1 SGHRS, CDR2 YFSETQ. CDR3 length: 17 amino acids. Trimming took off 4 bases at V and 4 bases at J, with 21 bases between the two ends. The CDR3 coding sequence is TGCGCCAGCAGCAGGTGGACAGCGACTAGGGGTTACAATGAGCAGTTCTTC. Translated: CASSRWTATRGYNEQFF. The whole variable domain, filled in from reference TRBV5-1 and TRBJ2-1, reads KAGVTQTPRYLIKTRGQQVTLSCSPISGHRSVSWYQQTPGQGLQFLFEYFSETQRNKGNFPGRFSGRQFSNSRSEMNVSTLELGDSALYLCASSRWTATRGYNEQFFGPGTRLTVL.

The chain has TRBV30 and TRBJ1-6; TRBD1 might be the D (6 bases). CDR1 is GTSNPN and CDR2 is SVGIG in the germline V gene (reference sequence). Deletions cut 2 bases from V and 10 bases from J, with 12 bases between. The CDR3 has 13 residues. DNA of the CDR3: TGTGCCTGGAGTTATGAGGGGGGCTCACCCCTCCACTTT. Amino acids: CAWSYEGGSPLHF.

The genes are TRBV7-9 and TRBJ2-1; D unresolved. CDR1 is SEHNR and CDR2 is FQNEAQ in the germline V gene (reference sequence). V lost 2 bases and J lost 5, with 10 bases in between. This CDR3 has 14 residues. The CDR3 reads CASSLTYLNNEQFF. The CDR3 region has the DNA TGTGCCAGCAGCTTAACTTACTTGAACAATGAGCAGTTCTTC.

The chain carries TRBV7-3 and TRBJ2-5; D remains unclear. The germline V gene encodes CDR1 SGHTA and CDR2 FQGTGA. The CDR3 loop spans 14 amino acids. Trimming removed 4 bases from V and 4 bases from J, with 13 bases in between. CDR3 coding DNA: TGTGCCAGCAGCTCCACTGTGTCCGTAGAGACCCAGTACTTC. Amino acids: CASSSTVSVETQYF.